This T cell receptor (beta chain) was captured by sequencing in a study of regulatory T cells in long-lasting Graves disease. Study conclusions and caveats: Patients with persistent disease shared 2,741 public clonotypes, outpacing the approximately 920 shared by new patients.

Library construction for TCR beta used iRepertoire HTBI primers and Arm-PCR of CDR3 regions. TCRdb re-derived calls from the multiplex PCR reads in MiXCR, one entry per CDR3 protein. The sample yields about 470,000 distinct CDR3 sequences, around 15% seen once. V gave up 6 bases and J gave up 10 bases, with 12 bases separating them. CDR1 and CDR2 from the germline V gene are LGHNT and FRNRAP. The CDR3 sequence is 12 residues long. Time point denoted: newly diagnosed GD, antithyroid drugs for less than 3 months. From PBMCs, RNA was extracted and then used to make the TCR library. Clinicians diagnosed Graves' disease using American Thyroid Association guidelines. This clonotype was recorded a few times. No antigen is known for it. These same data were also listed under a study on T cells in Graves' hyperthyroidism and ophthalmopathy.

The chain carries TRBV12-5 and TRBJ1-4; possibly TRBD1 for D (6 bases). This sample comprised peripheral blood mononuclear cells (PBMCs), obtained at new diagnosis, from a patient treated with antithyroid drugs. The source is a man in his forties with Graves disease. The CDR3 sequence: CASGSQGGKLFF. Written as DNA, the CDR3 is TGTGCTAGTGGGTCACAAGGGGGAAAACTGTTTTTT.